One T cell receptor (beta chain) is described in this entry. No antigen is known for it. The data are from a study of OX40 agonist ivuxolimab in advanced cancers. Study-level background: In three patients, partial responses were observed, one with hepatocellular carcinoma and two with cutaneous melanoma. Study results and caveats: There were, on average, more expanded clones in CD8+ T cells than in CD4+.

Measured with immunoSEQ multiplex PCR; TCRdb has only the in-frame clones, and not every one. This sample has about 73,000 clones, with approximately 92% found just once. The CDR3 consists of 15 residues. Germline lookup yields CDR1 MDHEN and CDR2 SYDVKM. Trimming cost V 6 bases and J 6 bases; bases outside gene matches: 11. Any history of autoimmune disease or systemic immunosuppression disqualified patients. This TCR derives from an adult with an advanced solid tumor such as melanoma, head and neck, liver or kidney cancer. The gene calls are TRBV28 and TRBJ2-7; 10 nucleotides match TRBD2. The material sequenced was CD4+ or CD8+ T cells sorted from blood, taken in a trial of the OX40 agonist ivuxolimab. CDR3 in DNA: TGTGCCAGCAGATTAGGGAGAGCGGGAGGGCCCGAGCAGTACTTC. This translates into CASRLGRAGGPEQYF.